The 30 T cell receptor beta chains presented below share a single source sample, sequenced in a study of technical replicates of blood from several donors. Clones were sequenced by immunoSEQ multiplex PCR, and TCRdb holds only the in-frame ones, with some missing. The sample contains 75,000 to 95,000 clones, just over 90% of which appear only once. Source material: T cells isolated from PBMCs. The source of these receptors is a human donor in good health.

The chain carries TRBV6-6 and TRBJ2-2; TRBD2 matches 11 bases. In germline, CDR1 is MNHNY, CDR2 SVGAGI (reference sequence). V gave up 5 bases and J gave up 6 bases; unmatched junction bases: 2. The CDR3 runs 14 residues. The CDR3 sequence is CASSRLAGPGELFF. The CDR3 nucleotides read TGTGCCAGCAGTCGACTAGCGGGACCCGGGGAGCTGTTTTTT.

The chain recombines TRBV5-1 with TRBJ2-5; 12 bases are shared with TRBD2. There are 16 residues in the CDR3. J was trimmed by 4 bases and V by 3 bases; bases with no gene match: 7. The germline V gene encodes CDR1 SGHRS and CDR2 YFSETQ. The CDR3 loop reads CASSYNLAGGAETQYF. In nucleotides, the CDR3 is TGCGCCAGCAGCTATAACCTAGCGGGAGGGGCAGAGACCCAGTACTTC.

The CDR3 region has the DNA TGTGCCAGTACCGGACTAGCGTCATCGACCAATGAGCAGTTCTTC. Translating gives CASTGLASSTNEQFF. V usage is TRBV19 and J usage is TRBJ2-1, with 9 bases identical to TRBD2. Germline V lookup: CDR1 LNHDA, CDR2 SQIVND (reference sequence). The J segment lost 6 bases and the V segment lost 7 bases, leaving 10 bases of the junction unmatched. The CDR3 loop spans 15 amino acids.

This clone appeared once. The chain uses TRBV5-6 and TRBJ2-3; 16 nucleotides match TRBD2. Germline trimming cut 2 bases from V and 0 bases from J; bases unmatched to any gene: 6. From germline, CDR1 is SGHDT and CDR2 YYEEEE. The CDR3 runs to 19 residues. CDR3 coding DNA: TGTGCCAGCAGCTTCGCGGGACTAGCGGGGGGGGCTAGCACAGATACGCAGTATTTT. Amino acids: CASSFAGLAGGASTDTQYF. Drawing the rest from reference TRBV5-6 and TRBJ2-3, the complete variable domain is DAGVTQSPTHLIKTRGQQVTLRCSPKSGHDTVSWYQQALGQGPQFIFQYYEEEERQRGNFPDRFSGHQFPNYSSELNVNALLLGDSALYLCASSFAGLAGGASTDTQYFGPGTRLTVL.

This clone was counted between two and nine times. This chain links TRBV9 with TRBJ2-1; 8 nucleotides agree with TRBD1. This CDR3 spans 16 amino acids. The germline V gene has CDR1 SGDLS and CDR2 YYNGEE. V was pared by 1 base and J by 9 bases, with 12 bases of the junction left unmatched. This CDR3 is CASSVFRERDRGEQFF. As DNA, the CDR3 is TGTGCCAGCAGCGTATTTCGGGAGCGTGACAGGGGTGAGCAGTTCTTC.

The gene calls are TRBV5-1 and TRBJ2-7, with D maybe TRBD2 (5 bases). Trimming removed 3 bases at V and 2 bases at J, with 9 bases between. The CDR3 is made up of 13 amino acids. CDR1 and CDR2 (germline): SGHRS, YFSETQ. CDR3 nucleotide sequence: TGCGCCAGCAGCTCCAGCGGTGCCTACGAGCAGTACTTC. Its translation is CASSSSGAYEQYF.

The V gene is TRBV29-1, the J gene TRBJ2-1; TRBD1 matches at 11 bases. CDR3 length: 16 amino acids. V lost 2 bases, J lost 8 bases, and 11 bases stayed unmatched. The germline CDR1 and CDR2 sequences are SQVTM and ANQGSEA. The CDR3 region has the DNA TGCAGCGTTGAATTTAGTGGACAGGGGGCCCCCCATGAGCAGTTCTTC. Translation gives CSVEFSGQGAPHEQFF.

This clone occurred once. V is TRBV5-6 and J is TRBJ2-1; perhaps TRBD1 as D (6 bases). The V and J ends lost 2 bases and 3 bases respectively, with 15 bases between them. Per germline, CDR1 SGHDT and CDR2 YYEEEE. There are 16 residues in the CDR3. For the CDR3, the DNA is TGTGCCAGCAGCTTTTACCGGGACAACTTCTACAATGAGCAGTTCTTC. It translates to CASSFYRDNFYNEQFF.

The chain employs TRBV4-1 and TRBJ2-7; 7 nucleotides align to TRBD2. The CDR3 is 13 amino acids. Germline-derived CDR1 and CDR2 are MGHRA and YSYEKL. V trimming: 0 bases; J trimming: 4 bases; junction bases outside the gene matches: 0. CDR3 protein: CASSQEGGYEQYF. CDR3 nucleotides: TGCGCCAGCAGCCAAGAGGGGGGGTACGAGCAGTACTTC.

The genes are TRBV11-2 and TRBJ2-7; 7 bases line up with TRBD1. The CDR3 totals 14 residues. The germline CDR1 and CDR2 sequences are SGHAT and FQNNGV. V was clipped by 1 base and J by 3 bases; unmatched bases: 3. The CDR3 DNA sequence: TGTGCCAGCAGCTTAGTACAGGGGCACTACGAGCAGTACTTC. Its protein product is CASSLVQGHYEQYF.

This chain links TRBV11-3 with TRBJ2-7, with D unresolved. The germline V and J ends were trimmed by 0 bases and 2 bases, with 11 bases remaining between them. The CDR3 consists of 15 residues. CDR1 and CDR2 from the germline V gene are SGHNT and YENEEA. The CDR3 reads CASSLDPAVTYEQYF. CDR3 in DNA: TGTGCCAGCAGCTTAGACCCGGCGGTTACCTACGAGCAGTACTTC.

This chain uses TRBV5-5 with TRBJ1-1; D is possibly TRBD1 (5 bases). The germline V and J ends were trimmed by 0 bases and 10 bases, with 16 bases remaining between them. CDR3 length: 14 amino acids. Germline-derived CDR1 and CDR2 are SGHKS and YYEKEE (reference sequence). In DNA form, the CDR3 reads TGTGCCAGCAGCTTGGACAGGCCCTCGGAGAGAGCTTTCTTT. Protein sequence: CASSLDRPSERAFF.

The chain employs TRBV6-5 and TRBJ1-5; D remains ambiguous. V shed 0 bases and J shed 4 bases, with 10 bases lying between them. This CDR3 has 15 amino acids. Germline CDR1 is MNHEY and CDR2 is SVGAGI. Here the CDR3 reads CASSYSREINQPQHF. CDR3 DNA: TGTGCCAGCAGTTACTCGAGGGAGATTAATCAGCCCCAGCATTTT.

The chain links TRBV28 to TRBJ1-5; maybe TRBD1 (6 bases). The CDR3 spans 14 residues. Trimming took off 5 bases at V and 2 bases at J, with 10 bases between the two ends. Germline V lookup: CDR1 MDHEN, CDR2 SYDVKM. CDR3 in amino acids: CASSPGAGNQPQHF. CDR3 DNA: TGTGCCAGCAGTCCAGGGGCCGGCAATCAGCCCCAGCATTTT.

The J gene is TRBJ1-5, the V gene TRBV5-4; TRBD1 is a possible D gene (6 bases). The length of the CDR3 is 15 residues. Trimming cost V 0 bases and J 2 bases, with 9 bases left between them. Germline V CDR1 and CDR2: SGHNT, YYREEE (reference sequence). CDR3 DNA: TGTGCCAGCAGCTTGGCGGGGGGCGGCAATCAGCCCCAGCATTTT. Residues: CASSLAGGGNQPQHF. Combining the CDR3 with reference TRBV5-4 and TRBJ1-5 gives the whole variable domain ETGVTQSPTHLIKTRGQQVTLRCSSQSGHNTVSWYQQALGQGPQFIFQYYREEENGRGNFPPRFSGLQFPNYSSELNVNALELDDSALYLCASSLAGGGNQPQHFGDGTRLSIL.

V usage is TRBV27 and J usage is TRBJ2-7; D is perhaps TRBD1 (6 bases). There are 15 residues in the CDR3. The germline V gene encodes CDR1 MNHEY and CDR2 SMNVEV (reference sequence). V shed 2 bases and J shed 2 bases, with 13 bases lying between them. CDR3 region: CASSLAAGETYEQYF. The CDR3 DNA reads TGTGCCAGCAGTTTAGCGGCAGGGGAAACCTACGAGCAGTACTTC.

The chain links TRBV25-1 to TRBJ1-4; no clear D gene. Trimming pared 5 bases from V and 7 bases from J, leaving 8 bases between. The CDR3 loop spans 12 amino acids. CDR1 and CDR2 from the germline V gene are MGHDK and SYGVNS. CDR3 region: CASSWTGEKLFF. CDR3 bases: TGTGCCAGCAGTTGGACTGGTGAAAAACTGTTTTTT. The complete variable domain, with remaining parts taken from reference TRBV25-1 and TRBJ1-4, reads EADIYQTPRYLVIGTGKKITLECSQTMGHDKMYWYQQDPGMELHLIHYSYGVNSTEKGDLSSESTVSRIRTEHFPLTLESARPSHTSQYLCASSWTGEKLFFGSGTQLSVL.

The chain couples TRBV19 to TRBJ2-2; 7 nucleotides agree with TRBD1. Germline V CDR1 and CDR2: LNHDA, SQIVND (reference sequence). This CDR3 is built from 17 residues. V lost 4 bases and J lost 6; bases outside the gene matches: 14. The CDR3 DNA follows: TGTGCCAGTAGTAGGAAAAAGGGGGCTGACGTAGCCGGGGAGCTGTTTTTT. It codes for CASSRKKGADVAGELFF.

The V and J genes are TRBV19 and TRBJ1-2, with 7 bases matching TRBD1. The V and J ends lost 6 bases and 5 bases, in that order; junction bases with no gene match: 9. CDR3 length: 14 residues. CDR1 and CDR2 (germline): LNHDA, SQIVND (reference sequence). The CDR3 sequence is CASRGGQPKYGYTF. The DNA of the CDR3 is TGTGCCAGTAGGGGGGGACAGCCGAAATATGGCTACACCTTC. Based on the CDR3 plus reference TRBV19 and TRBJ1-2, the full variable domain is DGGITQSPKYLFRKEGQNVTLSCEQNLNHDAMYWYRQDPGQGLRLIYYSQIVNDFQKGDIAEGYSVSREKKESFPLTVTSAQKNPTAFYLCASRGGQPKYGYTFGSGTRLTVV.

This clone is a singleton in its sample. The rearrangement uses TRBV7-6 and TRBJ1-5, with TRBD1 matching 7 bases. The CDR3 has 16 amino acids. V lost 5 bases, J lost 0 bases, and 7 bases stayed unmatched. The germline CDR1 and CDR2 sequences are SGHVS and FNYEAQ. CDR3 region: CASSVGQLYSNQPQHF. The CDR3 region has the DNA TGTGCCAGCAGCGTGGGACAGTTGTATAGCAATCAGCCCCAGCATTTT.

Points on this clone: Germline and junction disagree at one end, which may indicate a read error. The gene calls are TRBV6-1 and TRBJ1-1, with D tentatively TRBD1 (6 bases). Germline assignment: CDR1 MNHNS and CDR2 SASEGT. The CDR3 length is 14 residues. CDR3 residues: CASIEQGWDTEAFF. CDR3 sequence (DNA): TGTGCCAGCATTGAACAGGGCTGGGACACTGAAGCTTTCTTT.

This clone was seen only once. This chain connects TRBV5-1 to TRBJ2-5; 10 nucleotides agree with TRBD1. Trimming took 3 bases from V and 5 from J; bases not matched to a gene: 4. The CDR3 sequence is 14 residues long. Germline V lookup: CDR1 SGHRS, CDR2 YFSETQ. In DNA form, the CDR3 reads TGCGCCAGCAGCTCGGGACAGGGGATGGAGACCCAGTACTTC. Residues: CASSSGQGMETQYF.

V is TRBV5-4 and J is TRBJ2-1, with TRBD2 identical over 13 bases. From germline, CDR1 is SGHNT and CDR2 YYREEE (reference sequence). This CDR3 has 15 amino acids. The trim removed 10 bases at V and 6 bases at J, leaving 10 bases unmatched. The CDR3 reads CAVPGLAGSGNEQFF. CDR3 bases: TGTGCCGTACCGGGACTAGCGGGGTCGGGCAATGAGCAGTTCTTC. The complete variable domain, with remaining parts taken from reference TRBV5-4 and TRBJ2-1, reads ETGVTQSPTHLIKTRGQQVTLRCSSQSGHNTVSWYQQALGQGPQFIFQYYREEENGRGNFPPRFSGLQFPNYSSELNVNALELDDSALYLCAVPGLAGSGNEQFFGPGTRLTVL.

V usage is TRBV6-1 and J usage is TRBJ2-7, with 9 bases matching TRBD2. The CDR3 is 14 amino acids. Germline values: CDR1 MNHNS, CDR2 SASEGT. The V segment lost 7 bases and the J segment 4 bases; nucleotides outside the gene matches: 8. CDR3: CASIVGGGAYEQYF. The DNA for the CDR3 is TGTGCCAGCATAGTCGGCGGGGGGGCGTACGAGCAGTACTTC.

The count of this clone is one. This chain joins TRBV19 and TRBJ2-1, with 7 bases identical to TRBD2. J lost 4 bases, V lost 4 bases, and 7 bases had no gene match. The CDR3 extends over 15 amino acids. Germline CDR1 is LNHDA and CDR2 is SQIVND (reference sequence). The CDR3 nucleotides read TGTGCCAGTAGTAGTGAGACTAGCCAATACAATGAGCAGTTCTTC. Translation gives CASSSETSQYNEQFF. The whole variable domain, filled in from reference TRBV19 and TRBJ2-1, reads DGGITQSPKYLFRKEGQNVTLSCEQNLNHDAMYWYRQDPGQGLRLIYYSQIVNDFQKGDIAEGYSVSREKKESFPLTVTSAQKNPTAFYLCASSSETSQYNEQFFGPGTRLTVL.

A single count supports this clone. V is TRBV7-6 and J is TRBJ2-7, with a weak D call TRBD2 (5 bases). Germline V gene data show CDR1 as SGHVS and CDR2 as FNYEAQ. The CDR3 extends over 16 amino acids. V lost 0 bases, J lost 5 bases, and 17 bases lay in between. This CDR3 reads CASSLAERGRDDEQYF. The CDR3 bases are TGTGCCAGCAGCTTAGCTGAACGGGGTAGAGACGACGAGCAGTACTTC.

The chain combines TRBV5-6 with TRBJ2-3, with D unresolved. Trimming removed 1 base from V and 1 base from J, with 10 bases in between. From germline, CDR1 is SGHDT and CDR2 YYEEEE. The CDR3 is 15 amino acids. The CDR3, as DNA: TGTGCCAGCAGCTTGTCCCCGTCTGGCACAGATACGCAGTATTTT. It is translated as CASSLSPSGTDTQYF.

This clone was detected only once. V usage is TRBV5-1 and J usage is TRBJ2-7, with unresolved D. Germline V CDR1 and CDR2: SGHRS, YFSETQ. V shed 5 bases and J shed 2 bases, with 11 bases lying between them. This CDR3 spans 13 amino acids. In DNA form, the CDR3 reads TGCGCCAGCAGTCGTGAGTTTCCCTACGAGCAGTACTTC. Amino acid sequence: CASSREFPYEQYF.

J is TRBJ1-1 and V is TRBV6-6; 8 nucleotides line up with TRBD1. The germline V gene encodes CDR1 MNHNY and CDR2 SVGAGI (reference sequence). V dropped 6 bases and J dropped 1; count of bases not matched to a gene: 10. The CDR3 totals 16 residues. This chain's CDR3 is CASRGQAIEPNTEAFF. The CDR3 nucleotides are TGTGCCAGCAGGGGACAGGCCATAGAACCGAACACTGAAGCTTTCTTT.

The V gene is TRBV5-4, the J gene TRBJ2-1; tentative D call: TRBD2 (6 bases). The CDR3 has 13 residues. Per the germline V gene, CDR1 is SGHNT and CDR2 is YYREEE (reference sequence). V lost 4 bases to trimming and J lost 7 bases, with 12 bases between them. CDR3 sequence reads: CASSPETSNEQFF. In DNA, the CDR3 is TGTGCCAGCAGCCCCGAGACTAGTAATGAGCAGTTCTTC. The complete variable domain, with remaining parts taken from reference TRBV5-4 and TRBJ2-1, reads ETGVTQSPTHLIKTRGQQVTLRCSSQSGHNTVSWYQQALGQGPQFIFQYYREEENGRGNFPPRFSGLQFPNYSSELNVNALELDDSALYLCASSPETSNEQFFGPGTRLTVL.